These 20 T cell receptor beta chains were all obtained from the same sample, sequenced in a study of blood T cell repertoires in COVID-19. Clones were read by immunoSEQ multiplex PCR, and TCRdb kept only the in-frame ones, dropping some. The sample comprises under 300,000 clones, around 90% of which are singletons, and roughly 2.1% rests with the top ten. Source material: peripheral blood. The receptors derive from a man aged 45-65 years with acute or convalescent COVID-19.

The chain links TRBV18 to TRBJ2-7; tentatively, D is TRBD1 (5 bases). From germline, CDR1 is KGHSH and CDR2 LQKENI. Trimming took off 3 bases at V and 2 bases at J, with 14 bases between the two ends. The CDR3 consists of 15 residues. The CDR3 coding sequence is TGTGCCAGCTCACCTATTCCGGACACCCCCTACGAGCAGTACTTC. Translating it yields CASSPIPDTPYEQYF.

The chain has TRBV6-5 and TRBJ1-4, with D possibly matching TRBD1 (5 bases). V was shortened by 0 bases and J by 8 bases, with 13 bases between the two germline ends. This CDR3 comprises 15 residues. Germline lookup yields CDR1 MNHEY and CDR2 SVGAGI. The CDR3 sequence: CASSYSTATNEKLFF. The CDR3 DNA sequence: TGTGCCAGCAGTTACTCGACAGCGACAAACGAAAAACTGTTTTTT.

This clone was recorded only once. The chain recombines TRBV9 with TRBJ1-2; D remains unclear. The CDR3 sequence is 12 residues long. CDR1 is SGDLS, CDR2 YYNGEE, per germline. The V and J ends lost 3 bases and 5 bases respectively, with 8 bases between them. CDR3 coding DNA: TGTGCCAGCAGCGCCGACTGGTATGGCTACACCTTC. Amino acid sequence: CASSADWYGYTF.

This rearrangement joins TRBV4-2 to TRBJ1-4; tentatively, D is TRBD1 (6 bases). V was shortened by 3 bases and J by 2 bases, with 19 bases between the two germline ends. The CDR3 has 18 amino acids. Germline CDR1 LGHNA, CDR2 YNFKEQ. The CDR3 reads CASSQAGAGAQTNEKLFF. The CDR3 nucleotides read TGTGCCAGCAGCCAGGCTGGGGCGGGGGCGCAGACTAATGAAAAACTGTTTTTT.

The genes are TRBV15 and TRBJ1-1, with 7 bases lining up with TRBD1. The CDR3 runs 15 residues. The germline gives CDR1 LNHNV, CDR2 YYDKDF (reference sequence). The V segment lost 0 bases and the J segment 7 bases; nucleotides outside the gene matches: 8. CDR3 loop: CATSRDSIQGREAFF. CDR3 DNA sequence: TGTGCCACCAGCAGAGATTCGATACAGGGGCGTGAAGCTTTCTTT. The whole variable domain, remainder taken from reference TRBV15 and TRBJ1-1, is DAMVIQNPRYQVTQFGKPVTLSCSQTLNHNVMYWYQQKSSQAPKLLFHYYDKDFNNEADTPDNFQSRRPNTSFCFLDIRSPGLGDTAMYLCATSRDSIQGREAFFGQGTRLTVV.

The chain recombines TRBV27 with TRBJ2-1, with 7 bases aligning to TRBD2. Trimming cost V 6 bases and J 0 bases; bases outside gene matches: 11. In germline, CDR1 is MNHEY, CDR2 SMNVEV (reference sequence). The CDR3 totals 17 residues. As DNA, the CDR3 is TGTGCCAGCAGCCCCGACTGGGGGGGGACCTCCTACAATGAGCAGTTCTTC. Translated, it gives CASSPDWGGTSYNEQFF.

The genes are TRBV20-1 and TRBJ1-4; D gene uncertain. CDR1 and CDR2 (germline): DFQATT, SNEGSKA (reference sequence). V shed 3 bases and J shed 8 bases, with 13 bases lying between them. CDR3 size: 13 residues. The CDR3 loop reads CSASPRGWEKLFF. In DNA, the CDR3 is TGCAGTGCTAGTCCCCGAGGGTGGGAAAAACTGTTTTTT.

The V gene is TRBV5-1, the J gene TRBJ1-4; a weak D match, TRBD1 (6 bases). V was cut by 3 bases and J by 0 bases, with 15 bases left in between. This CDR3 contains 17 residues. Germline CDR1 is SGHRS and CDR2 is YFSETQ. The CDR3 DNA is TGCGCCAGCAGCTCGACCGGACAGCGAGCAACTAATGAAAAACTGTTTTTT. It codes for CASSSTGQRATNEKLFF.

V and J are TRBV27 and TRBJ2-7, with D maybe TRBD1 (7 bases). The V gene lost 6 bases and the J gene lost 6 bases, with 21 bases spanning the gap. This CDR3 region has 15 residues. Germline lookup yields CDR1 MNHEY and CDR2 SMNVEV (reference sequence). CDR3 coding DNA: TGTGCCAGCAGCCTAAACGGAGGGGGCGCCACCGAGCAGTACTTC. This gives the protein CASSLNGGGATEQYF.

J is TRBJ2-7 and V is TRBV12-3 or TRBV12-4; 9 bases are shared with TRBD1. This CDR3 contains 12 residues. V gave up 6 bases and J gave up 9 bases; unmatched junction bases: 6. CDR3 DNA: TGTGCCAGCAGAAACACAGGGGGCGGGCAGTACTTC. It specifies CASRNTGGGQYF.

The rearrangement links TRBV19 to TRBJ1-5, with D hard to call. The ends were cut back, 4 bases at V and 13 bases at J, with 11 bases in the middle. Germline assignment: CDR1 LNHDA and CDR2 SQIVND (reference sequence). This CDR3 contains 11 residues. CDR3 residues: CASSSGTEQHF. DNA of the CDR3: TGTGCCAGTAGTAGTGGTACTGAACAGCATTTT.

This chain uses TRBV3-1 (or the pseudogene TRBV3-2) with TRBJ2-4; D is possibly TRBD2 (6 bases). Germline V gene sequence: CDR1 LGHDT, CDR2 YNNKEL (reference sequence). The CDR3 spans 16 residues. V was pared by 3 bases and J by 0 bases, with 12 bases between. The CDR3: CASSQGSGLAKNIQYF. The DNA for the CDR3 is TGTGCCAGCAGCCAGGGTAGCGGACTAGCCAAAAACATTCAGTACTTC.

The J gene is TRBJ1-1, the V gene TRBV2, with D tentatively TRBD1 (5 bases). V was trimmed by 4 bases and J by 0 bases, leaving 6 bases between them. This CDR3 is 13 amino acids long. Per the germline V gene, CDR1 is SNHLY and CDR2 is FYNNEI. CDR3 coding DNA: TGTGCCAGCAGTGGACAGATGAACACTGAAGCTTTCTTT. It yields the protein CASSGQMNTEAFF.

The rearrangement links TRBV5-5 to TRBJ1-4; possibly TRBD1 for D (6 bases). Deletions cut 4 bases from V and 5 bases from J, with 15 bases between. The CDR3 totals 15 residues. Germline-derived CDR1 and CDR2 are SGHKS and YYEKEE (reference sequence). The CDR3 region has the DNA TGTGCCAGCAGCCCAGGGGCCCTCGGGAATGAAAAACTGTTTTTT. Residues: CASSPGALGNEKLFF.

V usage is TRBV19 and J usage is TRBJ1-2; 9 bases match TRBD1. Germline V gives CDR1 LNHDA, CDR2 SQIVND (reference sequence). The CDR3 contains 13 residues. Trimming removed 4 bases from V and 7 bases from J; junction bases left unmatched: 4. Written as DNA, the CDR3 is TGTGCCAGTAGTACGACAGGGGGAAGTGGCTACACCTTC. The encoded protein is CASSTTGGSGYTF.

The chain uses TRBV10-1 and TRBJ2-7; possible D gene TRBD1, 5 bases. Per the germline V gene, CDR1 is WNHNN and CDR2 is SYGVQD (reference sequence). V shed 6 bases and J shed 2 bases, with 20 bases lying between them. This CDR3 contains 16 residues. CDR3 protein: CASSKGQGKGTYEQYF. CDR3 nucleotides: TGCGCCAGCAGCAAGGGGCAGGGAAAAGGGACCTACGAGCAGTACTTC.

The gene calls are TRBV18 and TRBJ1-6; 10 nucleotides align to TRBD1. The CDR3 consists of 16 residues. V trimming: 6 bases; J trimming: 10 bases; junction bases outside the gene matches: 12. The germline V gene has CDR1 KGHSH and CDR2 LQKENI. The CDR3 here is CASSSGDRGYGSPLHF. As DNA, the CDR3 is TGTGCCAGCTCGTCAGGGGACAGGGGATATGGATCACCCCTCCACTTT.

The rearrangement links TRBV10-3 to TRBJ1-3; D remains ambiguous. The CDR3 covers 12 residues. Germline V CDR1 and CDR2: ENHRY, SYGVKD. V gave up 10 bases and J gave up 6 bases, with 13 bases separating them. The CDR3 sequence: CATRGIPNTIYF. In DNA form, the CDR3 reads TGTGCCACGCGCGGGATTCCAAACACCATATATTTT.

The rearrangement links TRBV27 to TRBJ2-7, with 8 positions matching TRBD1. V was pared by 5 bases and J by 0 bases, with 3 bases of the junction left unmatched. Germline assignment: CDR1 MNHEY and CDR2 SMNVEV (reference sequence). The CDR3 extends over 14 amino acids. The DNA for the CDR3 is TGTGCCAGCAGTGTCGACAGGGGCTCCTACGAGCAGTACTTC. It codes for CASSVDRGSYEQYF.

The chain has TRBV12-5 and TRBJ1-6, with D unclear. Trimming removed 7 bases from V and 6 bases from J, with 10 bases in between. The CDR3 totals 13 residues. Per germline, CDR1 LGHNT and CDR2 FRNRAP. The CDR3 coding sequence is TGTGCTAGTGCCCCCCCGGTTAATTCACCCCTCCACTTT. Its translation: CASAPPVNSPLHF.